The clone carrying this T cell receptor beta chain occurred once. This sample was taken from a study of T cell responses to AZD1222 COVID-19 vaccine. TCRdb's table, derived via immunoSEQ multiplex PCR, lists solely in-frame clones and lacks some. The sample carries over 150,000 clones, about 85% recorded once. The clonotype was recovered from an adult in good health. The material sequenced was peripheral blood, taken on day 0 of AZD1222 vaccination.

CDR3 amino acids: CASSDSPGVADTQYF. The CDR3 DNA reads TGCGCCAGCAGTGACTCGCCGGGGGTGGCAGATACGCAGTATTTT. The chain recombines TRBV10-1 with TRBJ2-3, with D possibly matching TRBD2 (6 bases). CDR1 is WNHNN and CDR2 is SYGVQD in the germline V gene (reference sequence). CDR3 size: 15 residues. The V gene lost 3 bases and the J gene lost 4 bases, with 14 bases spanning the gap.